These 18 T cell receptor beta chains originate from one sample sequenced in a study of circulating and synovial CD4+ cells in juvenile arthritis. Assay: immunoSEQ multiplex PCR; the TCRdb copy retains only in-frame clones and omits some. The table has more than 13,000 clones, approximately 88% seen once. The specimen was CD4+ T cells from synovial fluid. Every receptor here comes from a human patient with juvenile idiopathic arthritis. Some clones in this sample may be carry-over from other donors' samples.

The genes are TRBV12-2 and TRBJ2-1; the table's D call, TRBD2, was not checked against the DNA. TRBV12-2 is a known pseudogene. This CDR3 region has 17 residues. The CDR3 here is CASRLAPYRGGPDEQFF. CDR3 nucleotides: TGTGCAAGTCGCTTAGCGCCGTATAGGGGGGGGCCAGATGAGCAGTTCTTC.

This clone was observed a single time. The chain joins TRBV7-2 to TRBJ2-1; 10 bases are shared with TRBD2. With V trimmed by 4 bases and J by 4 bases, 4 bases remained unmatched. The germline CDR1 and CDR2 sequences are SGHTA and FQGNSA. The CDR3 contains 15 residues. CDR3 coding DNA: TGTGCCAGCAGCTCGACTAGCGGGCAATACAATGAGCAGTTCTTC. Amino acid sequence: CASSSTSGQYNEQFF.

The table lists this clone with a count of one. The V call is TRBV6-1, the J call TRBJ1-2; D gene uncertain. The V gene lost 1 base and the J gene lost 6 bases, with 12 bases spanning the gap. This CDR3 comprises 14 residues. Germline CDR1 reads MNHNS; CDR2 reads SASEGT. For the CDR3, the DNA is TGTGCCAGCAGTGAAGTGGGAGGGTGGGATGGCTACACCTTC. The encoded protein is CASSEVGGWDGYTF.

This clone was seen a single time. V and J are TRBV4-1 and TRBJ1-2; D ambiguous. Germline CDR1 and CDR2: MGHRA and YSYEKL. V gave up 4 bases and J gave up 3 bases, with 18 bases separating them. The CDR3 contains 16 residues. The CDR3 nucleotides read TGCGCCAGCAGCCTAAAATCGGGGATGGCAGACTATGGCTACACCTTC. The encoded protein is CASSLKSGMADYGYTF.

V usage is TRBV13 and J usage is TRBJ1-2; no clear D. Between the trimmed V and J ends, which lost 0 bases and 2 bases, there was a span of 7 bases. The CDR3 spans 14 residues. The V gene's germline CDR1 is PRHDT and CDR2 FYEKMQ (reference sequence). CDR3 amino acids: CASSLGRPNYGYTF. As DNA, the CDR3 is TGTGCCAGCAGCTTAGGGCGCCCCAACTATGGCTACACCTTC.

The rearrangement links TRBV30 to TRBJ1-1; no reliable D call. The CDR3 is 12 residues long. V shed 1 base and J shed 5 bases, with 8 bases lying between them. Germline CDR1 GTSNPN, CDR2 SVGIG (reference sequence). The CDR3 is CAWSEAVTEAFF. As DNA, the CDR3 is TGTGCCTGGAGTGAGGCGGTGACTGAAGCTTTCTTT. The full variable domain, rest sourced from reference TRBV30 and TRBJ1-1, is SQTIHQWPATLVQPVGSPLSLECTVEGTSNPNLYWYRQAAGRGLQLLFYSVGIGQISSEVPQNLSASRPQDRQFILSSKKLLLSDSGFYLCAWSEAVTEAFFGQGTRLTVV.

Only one count was recorded for this clone. J is TRBJ2-7 and V is TRBV5-1; D ambiguous. The ends were cut back, 3 bases at V and 0 bases at J, with 10 bases in the middle. The CDR3 totals 14 residues. Per germline, CDR1 SGHRS and CDR2 YFSETQ. CDR3 bases: TGCGCCAGCAGCTACACGCGGAGCTCCTACGAGCAGTACTTC. As protein: CASSYTRSSYEQYF.

This chain connects TRBV6-5 to TRBJ1-6; possible D gene TRBD1, 5 bases. In germline, CDR1 is MNHEY, CDR2 SVGAGI. The ends were cut back, 4 bases at V and 9 bases at J, with 13 bases in the middle. The CDR3 spans 14 residues. CDR3 region: CASSSARVASPLHF. The CDR3 DNA follows: TGTGCCAGCAGTTCTGCCAGGGTGGCTTCACCCCTCCACTTT.

The chain employs TRBV6-5 and TRBJ1-2, with D unresolved. Germline V gives CDR1 MNHEY, CDR2 SVGAGI. The CDR3 covers 14 residues. V lost 0 bases and J lost 7, with 12 bases in between. CDR3 region: CASSYSGVEAGYTF. CDR3 coding DNA: TGTGCCAGCAGTTACTCCGGGGTCGAAGCTGGCTACACCTTC.

This chain joins TRBV6-6 and TRBJ1-1; 7 nucleotides line up with TRBD1. The CDR3 has 15 residues. The V gene's germline CDR1 is MNHNY and CDR2 SVGAGI (reference sequence). After removal of 4 bases from V and 5 bases from J, the junction contained 10 bases not matched to a gene. DNA for the CDR3: TGTGCCAGCAGTTCGGATATACAGGGGACTACTGAAGCTTTCTTT. It specifies CASSSDIQGTTEAFF.

The gene calls are TRBV5-6 and TRBJ2-1, with D hard to call. Germline-derived CDR1 and CDR2 are SGHDT and YYEEEE. V dropped 0 bases and J dropped 6 bases, with 7 bases sitting between them. The CDR3 sequence is 13 residues long. The CDR3 bases are TGTGCCAGCAGCTTGGCGTCTCTCAATGAGCAGTTCTTC. Its translation: CASSLASLNEQFF. Full variable domain (missing parts from reference TRBV5-6 and TRBJ2-1): DAGVTQSPTHLIKTRGQQVTLRCSPKSGHDTVSWYQQALGQGPQFIFQYYEEEERQRGNFPDRFSGHQFPNYSSELNVNALLLGDSALYLCASSLASLNEQFFGPGTRLTVL.

This clone was counted only a few times. Different DNA sequences within this sample yield the same CDR3. The chain carries TRBV6-5 and TRBJ2-2; no reliable D call. The CDR3 has 14 residues. CDR1 is MNHEY, CDR2 SVGAGI, per germline. V shed 2 bases and J shed 0 bases, with 4 bases lying between them. DNA of the CDR3: TGTGCCAGCAGTTACGGAGCGAACACCGGGGAGCTGTTTTTT. Translated, it gives CASSYGANTGELFF.

The chain uses TRBV12-5 and TRBJ2-7, with TRBD1 matching over 7 bases. The length of the CDR3 is 14 residues. Germline CDR1 reads LGHNT; CDR2 reads FRNRAP. V lost 3 bases, J lost 6 bases, and 8 bases stayed unmatched. The CDR3 coding sequence is TGTGCTAGTGGTTTAGGGGGCGGAAGTTCCGAGCAGTACTTC. The encoded protein is CASGLGGGSSEQYF.

The J gene is TRBJ2-5, the V gene TRBV6-5; D is perhaps TRBD1 (6 bases). Per germline, CDR1 MNHEY and CDR2 SVGAGI. V was shortened by 8 bases and J by 4 bases, with 8 bases between the two germline ends. The length of the CDR3 is 11 residues. The CDR3 protein is CASRGGETQYF. The CDR3 DNA reads as TGTGCCAGCCGAGGGGGAGAGACCCAGTACTTC.

The chain links TRBV5-1 to TRBJ1-5; D may be TRBD1 (6 bases). CDR3 length: 14 amino acids. Trimming left V 4 bases short and J 4 bases short, with 12 bases between. Germline-derived CDR1 and CDR2 are SGHRS and YFSETQ. CDR3 protein: CASSPRGGNQPQHF. In nucleotides, the CDR3 is TGCGCCAGCAGCCCCAGAGGGGGAAATCAGCCCCAGCATTTT.

The count of this clone is one. J is TRBJ2-1 and V is TRBV25-1; 7 nucleotides align to TRBD2. This CDR3 region has 16 residues. Unmatched junction bases numbered 7, after V lost 1 base and J lost 4 bases. From germline, CDR1 is MGHDK and CDR2 SYGVNS. The CDR3 region is CASSESLAAGYNEQFF. DNA for the CDR3: TGTGCCAGCAGTGAATCCCTAGCGGCGGGGTACAATGAGCAGTTCTTC.

The rearrangement uses TRBV7-2 and TRBJ1-4; a weak D match, TRBD1 (6 bases). From germline, CDR1 is SGHTA and CDR2 FQGNSA. V lost 6 bases and J 7 bases, leaving 18 bases between the germline ends. This CDR3 contains 15 residues. CDR3 coding DNA: TGTGCCAGCAGAACAGGGACAAATGCGGGTGAAAAACTGTTTTTT. It codes for CASRTGTNAGEKLFF.

V is TRBV6-5 and J is TRBJ2-7, with 8 bases that match TRBD1. There are 12 residues in the CDR3. CDR1 and CDR2 (germline): MNHEY, SVGAGI. J was trimmed by 7 bases and V by 6 bases; bases with no gene match: 5. DNA for the CDR3: TGTGCCAGCAGCCAGGGGGCTTGGGAGCAGTACTTC. This translates into CASSQGAWEQYF.